This T cell receptor (beta chain) is drawn from a study of cytomegalovirus exposure and HLA in healthy donors. V lost 0 bases, J lost 1 base, and 5 bases stayed unmatched. Germline assignment: CDR1 MGHRA and CDR2 YSYEKL. This CDR3 is 16 amino acids long. 13 Jbeta primers and 60 Vbeta primers were used for the PCR. Assay used: immunoSEQ multiplex PCR; TCRdb lists only in-frame clones, some missing. This table has under 200,000 clones, almost 80% appearing once. The receptor was derived from a man in his thirties or forties in good health and CMV-seronegative. The sample comprised PBMCs. The chain couples TRBV4-1 to TRBJ2-7, with TRBD2 matching over 8 bases. The CDR3 spells CASSQDGSGVSYEQYF. CDR3 nucleotides: TGCGCCAGCAGCCAAGATGGTAGCGGGGTGTCCTACGAGCAGTACTTC.